These 15 T cell receptor beta chains were all obtained from the same sample, sequenced in a study of blood T cell repertoires in COVID-19 (dated by TCRdb to 2019 to 2021). The receptor library was made with the immunoSEQ multiplex PCR assay. TCRdb limited this immuneACCESS table to in-frame rearrangements with V and J called. A share of clones is missing; checked studies link under half to unresolved V genes, and the rest is unexplained. The sample contains some 380,000 clones, 70% to 85% of them found a single time. The ten largest clones represent 0.85% to 1.2% of the sample. The sample consisted of peripheral blood. The receptors shown here come from a human donor with acute or convalescent COVID-19. The donor label of this sample is uncertain.

This clone has more than one count but fewer than ten. CDR3 protein: CASSSHSPNTGELFF. In nucleotides, the CDR3 is TGTGCCAGCAGCTCCCATAGTCCGAACACCGGGGAGCTGTTTTTT. The V gene is TRBV7-9, the J gene TRBJ2-2; D unclear. V dropped 4 bases and J dropped 0 bases, with 9 bases sitting between them. This CDR3 has 15 residues. CDR1 and CDR2 (germline): SEHNR, FQNEAQ (reference sequence).

V gene TRBV18 combines with J gene TRBJ1-1; D is unresolved. Germline V lookup: CDR1 KGHSH, CDR2 LQKENI. Trimming removed 6 bases from V and 2 bases from J, with 10 bases in between. The CDR3 has 13 residues. The CDR3: CASSGDLNTEAFF. The CDR3 DNA follows: TGTGCCAGCTCGGGAGATCTTAACACTGAAGCTTTCTTT.

This rearrangement joins TRBV19 to TRBJ2-3; no clear D gene. The germline V and J ends were trimmed by 3 bases and 2 bases, with 9 bases remaining between them. CDR1 and CDR2 (germline): LNHDA, SQIVND (reference sequence). This CDR3 is 14 amino acids long. DNA for the CDR3: TGTGCCAGTAGTATCCAGGCCCCCACAGATACGCAGTATTTT. Protein: CASSIQAPTDTQYF.

V is TRBV10-3 and J is TRBJ2-5; D unclear. Germline-derived CDR1 and CDR2 are ENHRY and SYGVKD. V lost 2 bases to trimming and J lost 4 bases, with 2 bases between them. This CDR3 spans 11 amino acids. CDR3 in amino acids: CAISERETQYF. CDR3 sequence (DNA): TGTGCCATCAGTGAGCGAGAGACCCAGTACTTC.

The chain recombines TRBV10-3 with TRBJ1-2; 10 bases align to TRBD1. With 10 bases clipped from V and 4 bases from J, the junction kept 6 bases outside the gene matches. Germline V gene data show CDR1 as ENHRY and CDR2 as SYGVKD. The CDR3 runs to 13 residues. CDR3 in amino acids: CATSGQGSYGYTF. The DNA of the CDR3 is TGTGCCACCTCGGGACAGGGGTCCTATGGCTACACCTTC.

Here the CDR3 DNA reads TGTGCCAGTAGTATAATGAGACTCACCAACTATGGCTACACCTTC. Protein sequence: CASSIMRLTNYGYTF. The chain carries TRBV19 and TRBJ1-2; no clear D gene. The CDR3 consists of 15 residues. Germline assignment: CDR1 LNHDA and CDR2 SQIVND (reference sequence). The V end lost 2 bases, the J end lost 2 bases, and 12 bases lay between the germline ends.

There are a few counts of this clone. The chain's CDR3 is CASRSRQETQYF. The CDR3 DNA follows: TGTGCAAGTCGCTCCCGGCAAGAGACCCAGTACTTC. This chain joins TRBV12-2 and TRBJ2-5; the DNA was not used to check the table's D call, TRBD2. TRBV12-2 is flagged as a pseudogene. The CDR3 loop spans 12 amino acids.

The chain links TRBV6-5 to TRBJ2-2; 9 bases agree with TRBD1. The CDR3 extends over 16 amino acids. The V gene end was trimmed by 4 bases and the J gene end by 6 bases; junction bases not matched to a gene: 9. CDR1 MNHEY and CDR2 SVGAGI come from the germline V gene. In DNA, the CDR3 is TGTGCCAGCAGTTTAATACAGGGGGCTTCGGCCGGGGAGCTGTTTTTT. As protein: CASSLIQGASAGELFF.

The chain combines TRBV27 with TRBJ2-3, with 8 bases matching TRBD2. Germline V gene sequence: CDR1 MNHEY, CDR2 SMNVEV (reference sequence). Trimming at V came to 0 bases and at J to 1 base, leaving 9 bases not matched to a gene. This CDR3 comprises 18 residues. The CDR3 DNA reads TGTGCCAGCAGTTTATCTCTAGGGTGGCGGGGGGGCACAGATACGCAGTATTTT. Translating gives CASSLSLGWRGGTDTQYF.

The count of this clone is one. Additional DNA sequences in this sample encode the identical CDR3. The rearrangement links TRBV2 to TRBJ1-1; TRBD1 aligns across 10 bases. Germline V gene sequence: CDR1 SNHLY, CDR2 FYNNEI. This CDR3 is built from 14 residues. V lost 6 bases, J lost 11 bases, and 12 bases stayed unmatched. The CDR3, as DNA: TGTGCCAGCAGAGGACAGGGGGGTCGTATTGAGGCTTTCTTT. This encodes CASRGQGGRIEAFF.

This chain links TRBV6-2 or TRBV6-3 with TRBJ2-7; D not certain. V was clipped by 4 bases and J by 1 base, with 17 bases between them. This CDR3 comprises 16 residues. From germline, CDR1 is MNHEY and CDR2 SVGEGT. Here the CDR3 DNA reads TGTGCCAGCAGTTCCCCCCGTGCGGATAGGTCCTACGAGCAGTACTTC. Translation gives CASSSPRADRSYEQYF.

The table lists this clone with a count of one. V gene TRBV3-1 (or the pseudogene TRBV3-2) combines with J gene TRBJ1-4; maybe TRBD1 (6 bases). The CDR3 spans 14 residues. CDR1 and CDR2 (germline): LGHDT, YNNKEL (reference sequence). Trimming removed 6 bases from V and 7 bases from J, with 15 bases in between. In DNA, the CDR3 is TGTGCCAGCAGTCTCAGGGGTAGGAGTGAAAAACTGTTTTTT. It translates to CASSLRGRSEKLFF.

V is TRBV19 and J is TRBJ1-2; maybe TRBD1 (5 bases). There are 13 residues in the CDR3. V lost 4 bases and J lost 7, with 13 bases in between. Germline V gene sequence: CDR1 LNHDA, CDR2 SQIVND (reference sequence). The CDR3 here is CASSSDRWTGYTF. The CDR3 nucleotides are TGTGCCAGTAGTAGCGACAGATGGACTGGCTACACCTTC.

V usage is TRBV19 and J usage is TRBJ1-5; 7 bases align to TRBD1. CDR3 length: 14 residues. Trimming at V came to 5 bases and at J to 5 bases, leaving 6 bases not matched to a gene. The germline CDR1 and CDR2 sequences are LNHDA and SQIVND (reference sequence). CDR3 sequence (DNA): TGTGCCAGTAGTCGGGGACAGAGTTATCAGCCCCAGCATTTT. It yields the protein CASSRGQSYQPQHF.

The CDR3 reads CASSPWSVAGAGYNEQFF. The CDR3 DNA follows: TGTGCCAGCAGCCCCTGGTCGGTGGCGGGAGCGGGGTACAATGAGCAGTTCTTC. The rearrangement links TRBV3-1 (or the pseudogene TRBV3-2) to TRBJ2-1, with TRBD2 matching over 7 bases. This CDR3 is 18 amino acids long. The junction had 16 bases not matched to a gene; V was cut back by 4 bases and J by 4 bases. Germline V gene lookup returns CDR1 LGHDT and CDR2 YNNKEL (reference sequence).